This T cell receptor (beta chain) was found in a study of technical replicates of blood from several donors. This table comes from immunoSEQ multiplex PCR, and its TCRdb copy is limited to in-frame clones, with some not included. The table lists more than 45,000 clones, 91% of them singletons. In this sample, this clone turned up a few times. Sequenced material: PBMCs. The sequence derives from a human donor in good health. Some clones in this sample may be carry-over from other donors' samples.

CDR3 sequence: CASTTSGGYNEQFF. The CDR3 DNA is TGCGCCAGCACTACTAGCGGGGGCTACAATGAGCAGTTCTTC. V gene TRBV5-1 combines with J gene TRBJ2-1; 11 nucleotides align to TRBD2. This CDR3 has 14 amino acids. J was trimmed by 3 bases and V by 6 bases; bases with no gene match: 2. Per the germline V gene, CDR1 is SGHRS and CDR2 is YFSETQ.